Listed here are 26 T cell receptor beta chains from one sample, sequenced in a study of CXCR3-negative and CXCR3-positive naive CD8 T cells. The TRB libraries of cDNA were built by UMI-labeled 5' RACE. TCRdb reprocessed the 5' RACE reads and reports one entry per CDR3 protein, with no DNA. This sample's table reports fewer than 80,000 distinct CDR3 sequences. The sequenced sample consisted of naive CXCR3- CD8+ T cells from blood. The subset denotes: CD45RO-CCR7+CD27+CD95- naive CD8+ T cells lacking CXCR3 (TNR3-). Receptors originate from a human donor in good health. Some clones in this sample may be carry-over from other donors' samples.

CDR3 residues: CSAPGKKVKSSYEQYF. The chain uses TRBV20-1 and TRBJ2-7; TCRdb calls TRBD1, which cannot be checked without DNA. This CDR3 comprises 16 residues. Germline V lookup: CDR1 DFQATT, CDR2 SNEGSKA (reference sequence).

The chain carries TRBV28 and TRBJ2-1; TCRdb proposes TRBD1, but this gene call is untestable without DNA. Germline V lookup: CDR1 MDHEN, CDR2 SYDVKM. The length of the CDR3 is 14 residues. The CDR3 region is CASSPRFEGGSQFF.

This chain uses TRBV4-3 with TRBJ2-3; TCRdb returns TRBD2, unconfirmable since there is no DNA. CDR1 and CDR2 (germline): LGHNA, YSLEER. The CDR3 totals 18 residues. CDR3: CASSQGLAGGPSVDTQYF.

The gene calls are TRBV4-3 and TRBJ2-7; TCRdb's assignment of TRBD2 cannot be checked, as there is no DNA. Germline loops: CDR1 LGHNA, CDR2 YSLEER. The CDR3 is 16 amino acids. The CDR3 loop reads CASSQDSGLGLVEQYF.

The CDR3 loop reads CSVADSPDGAFF. V is TRBV29-1 and J is TRBJ1-1; TCRdb's D call, TRBD1, is unchecked because there is no DNA. Germline values: CDR1 SQVTM, CDR2 ANQGSEA. The CDR3 covers 12 residues.

This chain connects TRBV13 to TRBJ2-4; as DNA is missing, the TRBD1 call by TCRdb cannot be tested. CDR1 is PRHDT and CDR2 is FYEKMQ in the germline V gene (reference sequence). This CDR3 has 15 amino acids. The CDR3 here is CASSSAQGTKNIQYF.

This chain links TRBV12-3 or TRBV12-4 with TRBJ1-1; the D call from TCRdb, TRBD1, cannot be confirmed without DNA. The CDR3 sequence is 13 residues long. CDR3 region: CASSFEGGTEAFF.

The V call is TRBV30, the J call TRBJ2-2. This CDR3 is 13 amino acids long. Germline-derived CDR1 and CDR2 are GTSNPN and SVGIG (reference sequence). The CDR3: CAWSVKTTGELFF.

This chain connects TRBV20-1 to TRBJ1-1; TCRdb's D call, TRBD1, is unchecked because there is no DNA. Germline CDR1 and CDR2: DFQATT and SNEGSKA (reference sequence). The CDR3 totals 15 residues. The CDR3 here is CSARDPPGGDTEAFF.

The chain combines TRBV25-1 with TRBJ1-1; TCRdb returns TRBD1, unconfirmable since there is no DNA. The CDR3 contains 13 residues. Per germline, CDR1 MGHDK and CDR2 SYGVNS. The chain's CDR3 is CASSVNALSEAFF.

This chain connects TRBV19 to TRBJ2-3; TCRdb indicates TRBD1, and absent DNA this call remains unverified. Looked up from germline, CDR1 is LNHDA and CDR2 is SQIVND (reference sequence). The CDR3 is 14 residues long. CDR3 sequence reads: CASRTWADTDTQYF.

This chain uses TRBV7-3 with TRBJ2-2. The CDR3 is 12 amino acids. CDR1 and CDR2 from the germline V gene are SGHTA and FQGTGA. The CDR3 is CASSFSTGELFF. The variable domain in full, with the rest retrieved from reference TRBV7-3 and TRBJ2-2, is GAGVSQTPSNKVTEKGKYVELRCDPISGHTALYWYRQSLGQGPEFLIYFQGTGAADDSGLPNDRFFAVRPEGSVSTLKIQRTERGDSAVYLCASSFSTGELFFGEGSRLTVL.

The chain has TRBV12-5 and TRBJ2-2. Looked up from germline, CDR1 is LGHNT and CDR2 is FRNRAP. The CDR3 runs 12 residues. CDR3 sequence reads: CASGLDTGELFF.

The chain has TRBV9 and TRBJ2-2; TCRdb's D call, TRBD2, is unchecked because there is no DNA. Germline lookup yields CDR1 SGDLS and CDR2 YYNGEE. This CDR3 has 16 residues. The CDR3 sequence is CASSVASGGPTGELFF.

J is TRBJ1-2 and V is TRBV4-3; the TCRdb D gene call, TRBD1, has no DNA to confirm it. CDR1 is LGHNA and CDR2 is YSLEER in the germline V gene. This CDR3 region has 15 residues. CDR3 sequence: CASSQATGGDYGYTF.

The chain joins TRBV7-2 to TRBJ2-7; the TCRdb call, TRBD1, lacks DNA for checking. The germline CDR1 and CDR2 sequences are SGHTA and FQGNSA. The CDR3 spans 14 residues. This CDR3 is CASSFFRETYEQYF.

The genes are TRBV7-9 and TRBJ2-7. The CDR3 is 16 residues long. Germline V CDR1 and CDR2: SEHNR, FQNEAQ (reference sequence). This CDR3 is CASSFTIRSSFDEQYF. Filled out from reference TRBV7-9 and TRBJ2-7, the complete variable domain reads DTGVSQNPRHKITKRGQNVTFRCDPISEHNRLYWYRQTLGQGPEFLTYFQNEAQLEKSRLLSDRFSAERPKGSFSTLEIQRTEQGDSAMYLCASSFTIRSSFDEQYFGPGTRLTVT.

The chain recombines TRBV20-1 with TRBJ2-7; as DNA is missing, the TRBD1 call by TCRdb cannot be tested. The CDR3 has 14 residues. The V gene's germline CDR1 is DFQATT and CDR2 SNEGSKA (reference sequence). This chain's CDR3 is CSARDLGGNYEQYF.

CDR3 residues: CSVPTGVAYEQYF. The chain is built from TRBV29-1 and TRBJ2-7; TCRdb's D call, TRBD1, is unchecked because there is no DNA. The CDR3 is 13 residues long. CDR1 is SQVTM and CDR2 is ANQGSEA in the germline V gene.

The chain combines TRBV7-8 with TRBJ2-7. The CDR3 totals 14 residues. CDR1 SGHVS and CDR2 FQNEAQ come from the germline V gene. Here the CDR3 reads CASSLQGGSYEQYF.

The gene calls are TRBV14 and TRBJ2-1; the TCRdb call, TRBD1, lacks DNA for checking. The germline gives CDR1 SGHDN, CDR2 FVKESK. The CDR3 has 16 amino acids. The CDR3 loop reads CASSQEGTGFGGEQFF. The full variable domain, its missing parts supplied by reference TRBV14 and TRBJ2-1, is EAGVTQFPSHSVIEKGQTVTLRCDPISGHDNLYWYRRVMGKEIKFLLHFVKESKQDESGMPNNRFLAERTGGTYSTLKVQPAELEDSGVYFCASSQEGTGFGGEQFFGPGTRLTVL.

V is TRBV15 and J is TRBJ2-7. Germline assignment: CDR1 LNHNV and CDR2 YYDKDF (reference sequence). This CDR3 has 15 amino acids. The CDR3 here is CATSKPAKTDYEQYF.

The genes are TRBV21-1 and TRBJ1-2; no DNA is available, so the TRBD1 call from TCRdb remains unchecked. TRBV21-1 is termed a pseudogene. The CDR3 has 19 amino acids. The CDR3 region is CASSPTMRQGSGANYGYTF.

This chain uses TRBV6-6 with TRBJ2-1; TCRdb returns TRBD2, unconfirmable since there is no DNA. CDR1 and CDR2 from the germline V gene are MNHNY and SVGAGI (reference sequence). There are 14 residues in the CDR3. The CDR3 protein is CASEAVLAGYEQFF.

The chain uses TRBV20-1 and TRBJ2-1; TCRdb selects TRBD2, and the lack of DNA leaves this call unchecked. CDR3 length equals 15 residues. CDR1 is DFQATT and CDR2 is SNEGSKA in the germline V gene (reference sequence). The CDR3 spells CSARGPGLAANEQFF.

This chain joins TRBV14 and TRBJ2-7; TCRdb names TRBD1, which stays unverified in the absence of DNA. This CDR3 has 14 residues. Germline V gene sequence: CDR1 SGHDN, CDR2 FVKESK. The CDR3 here is CASSPGPLSYEQYF.